In its sample, the clone carrying this T cell receptor beta chain was seen many times. Its target is unknown. Deletions cut 4 bases from V and 7 bases from J, with 11 bases between. The germline V gene has CDR1 MNHEY and CDR2 SMNVEV (reference sequence). This CDR3 has 13 amino acids. A sample-barcoded 5' primer and a J-beta primer mix were used in a second PCR of about 7 to 12 cycles. Through a template-switch adaptor with 12 random nucleotides, each cDNA molecule received a tag. MiXCR, applied by TCRdb to the 5' RACE reads, yields one record per CDR3 protein. The sample yields some 640,000 distinct CDR3 sequences, about 30% seen once. The data originate from a study of blood T cells in healthy people across ages. Study-level results: Both higher diversity and more naive CD4+ cells marked long-lived donors when set against aged donors. Age advanced and TCR beta diversity per million T cells fell, roughly linearly.

Each donor's blood draw was roughly 9.8 milliliters of peripheral blood. V is TRBV27 and J is TRBJ2-4, with a tentative D call TRBD1 (5 bases). The specimen sequenced was blood. The sequence was obtained from a woman of 80 years or more in good health. CDR3 nucleotide sequence: TGTGCCAGCAGTTCAGACAGATTTAACATTCAGTACTTC. This codes for CASSSDRFNIQYF.